The present T cell receptor beta chain was sequenced within a study of a mutant IDH1 vaccine in newly diagnosed glioma. The data were produced by immunoSEQ multiplex PCR, yet TCRdb's version contains in-frame clones alone and is incomplete. The sample yields 35,000 to 40,000 clones, roughly 92% seen once. As to time point: baseline, week 1 (first vaccination visit). The treatment: pre-vaccination baseline after standard-of-care therapy. The CDR3 loop spans 13 amino acids. V lost 5 bases, J lost 5 bases, and 12 bases lay in between. Germline-derived CDR1 and CDR2 are SGHVS and FNYEAQ. This chain connects TRBV7-6 to TRBJ2-5; D may be TRBD1 (7 bases). The sequence came from a young man with glioma. Sequencing used PBMCs, obtained from a glioma patient treated with radiotherapy, temozolomide or both. Written as DNA, the CDR3 is TGTGCCAGCAGCGGAGGGGGCCCGGAGACCCAGTACTTC. It encodes CASSGGGPETQYF.